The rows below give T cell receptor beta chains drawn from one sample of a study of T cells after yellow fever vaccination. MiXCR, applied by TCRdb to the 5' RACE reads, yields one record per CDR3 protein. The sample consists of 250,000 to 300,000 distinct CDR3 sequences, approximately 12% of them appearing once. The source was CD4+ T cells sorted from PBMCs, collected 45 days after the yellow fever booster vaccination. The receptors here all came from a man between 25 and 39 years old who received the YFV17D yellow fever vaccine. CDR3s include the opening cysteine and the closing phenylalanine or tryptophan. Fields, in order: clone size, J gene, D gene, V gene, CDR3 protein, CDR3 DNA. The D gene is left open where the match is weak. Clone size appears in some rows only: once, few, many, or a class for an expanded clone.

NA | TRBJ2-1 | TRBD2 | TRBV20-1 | CSASSNSGRAFNEQFF | TGCAGTGCTAGCAGTAATAGCGGGAGGGCCTTCAATGAGCAGTTCTTC
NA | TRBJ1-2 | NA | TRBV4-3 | CVSSQEPEGIGGYTF | TGCGTCAGCAGCCAAGAACCTGAAGGGATTGGTGGCTACACCTTC
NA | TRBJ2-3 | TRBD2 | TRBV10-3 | CAISPGLADTDTQYF | TGTGCCATCAGTCCGGGACTAGCGGACACAGATACGCAGTATTTT
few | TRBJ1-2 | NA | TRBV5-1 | CASSLALGDGYTF | TGCGCCAGCAGCTTGGCCCTAGGGGATGGCTACACCTTC
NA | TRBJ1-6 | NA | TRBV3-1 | CASSFDPGWSPLHF | TGTGCCAGCAGCTTCGACCCGGGTTGGTCACCCCTCCACTTT
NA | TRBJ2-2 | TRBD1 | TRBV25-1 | CASGPGALGTGRTGELFF | TGTGCCAGCGGCCCCGGCGCCCTCGGGACAGGGAGGACCGGGGAGCTGTTTTTT
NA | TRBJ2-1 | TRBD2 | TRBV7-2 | CASSLVSGGPNEQFF | TGTGCCAGCAGCTTAGTTAGCGGGGGACCCAATGAGCAGTTCTTC
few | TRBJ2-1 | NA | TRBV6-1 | CASRVDASYNEQFF | TGTGCCAGCAGGGTGGACGCGTCCTACAATGAGCAGTTCTTC
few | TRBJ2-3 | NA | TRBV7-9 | CASRRIDTQYF | TGTGCCAGCAGGCGGATCGATACGCAGTATTTT
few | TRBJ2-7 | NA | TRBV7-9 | CASSPHLAGYEQYF | TGTGCCAGCAGCCCCCACCTGGCGGGGTACGAGCAGTACTTC
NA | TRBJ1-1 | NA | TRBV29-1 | CSVANIGSTEAFF | TGCAGCGTTGCCAACATAGGTAGCACTGAAGCTTTCTTT
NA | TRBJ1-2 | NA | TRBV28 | CASSLGGSLGYTF | TGTGCCAGCAGTTTAGGCGGCAGCTTGGGCTACACCTTC
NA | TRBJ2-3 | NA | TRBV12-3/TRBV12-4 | CASRMATDTQYF | TGTGCCAGCAGGATGGCGACAGATACGCAGTATTTT
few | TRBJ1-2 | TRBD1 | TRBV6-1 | CASRRTGVRGYTF | TGTGCCAGCAGACGTACAGGGGTACGAGGCTACACCTTC
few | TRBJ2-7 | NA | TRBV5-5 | CASSAGRGQLYEQYF | TGTGCCAGCAGCGCGGGGAGGGGACAGCTATACGAGCAGTACTTC
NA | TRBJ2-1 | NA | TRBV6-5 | CASSYSSSSYNEQFF | TGTGCCAGCAGTTACTCGTCAAGCTCCTACAATGAGCAGTTCTTC
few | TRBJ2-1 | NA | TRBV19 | CASSAGTTSYNEQFF | TGTGCCAGTAGTGCCGGGACAACCTCCTACAATGAGCAGTTCTTC
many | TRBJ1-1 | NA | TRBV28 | CASSLFPPGPNTEAFF | TGTGCCAGCAGTTTATTCCCCCCAGGGCCGAACACTGAAGCTTTCTTT
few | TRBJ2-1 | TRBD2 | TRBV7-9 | CASSSEREGYYNEQFF | TGTGCCAGCAGCTCGGAGCGGGAGGGATATTACAATGAGCAGTTCTTC
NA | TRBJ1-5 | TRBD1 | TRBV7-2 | CASSQSGGEQPQHF | TGTGCCAGCAGCCAATCAGGGGGCGAGCAGCCCCAGCATTTT
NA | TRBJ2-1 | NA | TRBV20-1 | CSAPSPSSYNEKFF | TGCAGTGCTCCTTCCCCGAGCTCCTACAATGAGAAGTTCTTC
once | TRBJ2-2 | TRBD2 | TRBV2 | CASSEVPSGLNTGELFF | TGTGCCAGCAGTGAAGTCCCTAGCGGGTTGAACACCGGGGAGCTGTTTTTT
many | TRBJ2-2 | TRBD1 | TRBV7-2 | CASRAGTGNTGELFF | TGTGCCAGCAGAGCCGGGACAGGGAACACCGGGGAGCTGTTTTTT
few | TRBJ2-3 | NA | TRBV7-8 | CASRIGVGVDTQYF | TGTGCCAGCAGAATAGGGGTGGGAGTGGATACGCAGTATTTT
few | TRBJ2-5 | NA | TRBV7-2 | CASSTATLAQETQYF | TGTGCCAGCAGCACTGCGACTCTGGCTCAAGAGACCCAGTACTTC
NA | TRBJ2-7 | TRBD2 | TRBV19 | CASSATSGGSYEQYF | TGTGCCAGTAGTGCAACTAGCGGGGGGTCCTACGAGCAGTACTTC
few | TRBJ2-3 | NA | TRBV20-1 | CSAREGPDTDTQYF | TGCAGTGCTAGAGAAGGCCCAGACACAGATACGCAGTATTTT
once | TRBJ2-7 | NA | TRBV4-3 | CASSRTHSGYEQYF | TGCGCCAGCAGCCGAACCCACTCCGGATACGAGCAGTACTTC
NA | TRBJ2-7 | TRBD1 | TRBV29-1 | CSVKTTGTALYEQYF | TGCAGCGTTAAAACCACCGGGACAGCCCTTTACGAGCAGTACTTC
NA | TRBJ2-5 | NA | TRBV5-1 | CASSSSAIQETQYF | TGCGCCAGCAGTTCCAGCGCCATCCAAGAGACCCAGTACTTC
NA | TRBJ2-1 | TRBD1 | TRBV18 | CASSPRTGDNEQFF | TGTGCCAGCTCACCGCGGACAGGCGACAATGAGCAGTTCTTC
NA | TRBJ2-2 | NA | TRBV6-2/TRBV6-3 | CASSYSRKQNTGELFF | TGTGCCAGCAGTTACTCGAGAAAACAGAACACCGGGGAGCTGTTTTTT
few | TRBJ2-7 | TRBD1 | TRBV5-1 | CASSFDRANYEQYF | TGCGCCAGCAGCTTTGACAGGGCAAACTACGAGCAGTACTTC
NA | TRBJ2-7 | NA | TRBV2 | CASRRLHEQYF | TGTGCCAGCAGGAGGTTGCACGAGCAGTACTTC
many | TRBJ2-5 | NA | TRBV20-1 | CSARSQGLRETQYF | TGCAGTGCTAGGTCACAGGGCCTGAGAGAGACCCAGTACTTC
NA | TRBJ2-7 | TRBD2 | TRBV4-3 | CASSQDRTSHEQYF | TGCGCCAGCAGCCAAGATAGGACTAGTCACGAGCAGTACTTC
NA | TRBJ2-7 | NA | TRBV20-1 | CSARSRYEQYF | TGCAGTGCGAGGTCCCGATACGAGCAGTACTTC
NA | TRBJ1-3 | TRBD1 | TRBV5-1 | CASSADSGTGSGNTIYF | TGCGCCAGCAGCGCCGATTCCGGGACAGGCTCTGGAAACACCATATATTTT
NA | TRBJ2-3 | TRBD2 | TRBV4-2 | CASSQSGKWDTQYF | TGTGCCAGCAGCCAGAGCGGGAAGTGGGATACGCAGTATTTT
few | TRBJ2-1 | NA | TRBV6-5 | CASSYNTGNEQFF | TGTGCCAGCAGTTACAATACAGGCAATGAGCAGTTCTTC
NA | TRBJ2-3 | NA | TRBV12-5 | CASGLGPADTQYF | TGTGCTAGTGGTTTGGGACCAGCAGATACGCAGTATTTT
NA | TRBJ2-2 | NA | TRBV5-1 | CASSPSTSTGELFF | TGCGCCAGCAGCCCGTCGACTAGTACCGGGGAGCTGTTTTTT
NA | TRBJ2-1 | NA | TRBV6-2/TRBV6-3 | CASAELNEQFF | TGTGCCAGCGCAGAGTTGAATGAGCAGTTCTTC
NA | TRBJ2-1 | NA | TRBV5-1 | CASSSRDREEEQFF | TGCGCCAGCAGCAGCCGGGACCGTGAGGAGGAGCAGTTCTTC
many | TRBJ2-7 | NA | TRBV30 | CAWATGISYEQYF | TGTGCCTGGGCCACAGGGATCTCCTACGAGCAGTACTTC
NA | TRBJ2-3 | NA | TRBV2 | CASSERRSTDTQYF | TGTGCCAGCAGTGAGAGGCGGTCCACAGATACGCAGTATTTT
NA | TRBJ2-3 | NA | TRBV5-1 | CASSEVSDTQYF | TGCGCCAGCAGCGAAGTTTCAGATACGCAGTATTTT
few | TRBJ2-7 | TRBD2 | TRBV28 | CASSPLGLAGSYEQYF | TGTGCCAGCAGCCCCCTGGGACTAGCGGGCTCCTACGAGCAGTACTTC
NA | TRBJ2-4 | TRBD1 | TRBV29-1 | CSVQPGQGRNIQYF | TGCAGCGTTCAACCGGGACAGGGCCGGAACATTCAGTACTTC